This T cell receptor beta chain was sequenced for a study of control samples from healthy donors and cancer patients (TCRdb year 2020). The germline V gene gives CDR1 as WSHSY and CDR2 as SAAADI. Deletion took 0 bases off V and 3 bases off J, with a span of 12 bases between the germline ends. The CDR3 goes from the cysteine to the phenylalanine over 16 residues. Solely the CDR3 DNA is kept, with 48 bases framed from the first base. Concerning this clone itself: Its antigen is not yet known. The input lacks base qualities; no much larger clone sits a single base away.

Library prep was done by the immunoSEQ multiplex PCR assay. Here the immuneACCESS table is served through TCRdb, limited to in-frame sequences with V and J called. Missing clones are a known gap in these copies; in checked studies unresolved V genes cover under half, and the rest lacks a known reason. The sample has 170,000 or so clones on record, more than 85% of them singletons. The ten top clones hold around 2% of the sample. The origin of this receptor is a woman aged 35 to 49 in good health. In this chain, TRBV10-2 is recombined with TRBJ1-3, and possibly TRBD1, on 6 matching bases. Sequencing was performed on blood. The DNA reads as follows: TGCGCCAGCAGTGAGTCGTTGGGGGGCATTGGAAACACCATATATTTT. Protein translation: CASSESLGGIGNTIYF.